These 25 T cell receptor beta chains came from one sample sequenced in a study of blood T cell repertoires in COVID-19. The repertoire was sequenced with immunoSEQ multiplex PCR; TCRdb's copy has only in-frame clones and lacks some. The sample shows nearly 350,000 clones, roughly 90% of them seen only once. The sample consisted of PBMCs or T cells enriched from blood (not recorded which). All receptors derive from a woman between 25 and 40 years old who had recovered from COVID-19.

As DNA, the CDR3 is TGCAGCGTTGAAGTAAGACACTGGGGGGGGGCCGAGCAGTACTTC. It is translated as CSVEVRHWGGAEQYF. The chain has TRBV29-1 and TRBJ2-7; D may be TRBD2 (7 bases). This CDR3 region has 15 residues. Trimming removed 1 base from V and 6 bases from J, with 19 bases in between. The germline V gene has CDR1 SQVTM and CDR2 ANQGSEA.

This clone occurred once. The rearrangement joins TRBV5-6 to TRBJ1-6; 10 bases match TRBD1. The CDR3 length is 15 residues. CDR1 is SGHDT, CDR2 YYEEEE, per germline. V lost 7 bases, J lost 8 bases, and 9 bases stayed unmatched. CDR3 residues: CASATGGNLYSPLHF. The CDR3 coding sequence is TGTGCCAGCGCGACAGGGGGCAATTTGTATTCACCCCTCCACTTT.

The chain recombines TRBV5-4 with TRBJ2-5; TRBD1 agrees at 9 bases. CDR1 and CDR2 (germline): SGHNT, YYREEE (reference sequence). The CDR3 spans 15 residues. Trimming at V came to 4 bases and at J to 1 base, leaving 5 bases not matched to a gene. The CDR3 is CASSRGTGPQETQYF. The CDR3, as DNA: TGTGCCAGCAGCCGAGGGACAGGGCCCCAAGAGACCCAGTACTTC.

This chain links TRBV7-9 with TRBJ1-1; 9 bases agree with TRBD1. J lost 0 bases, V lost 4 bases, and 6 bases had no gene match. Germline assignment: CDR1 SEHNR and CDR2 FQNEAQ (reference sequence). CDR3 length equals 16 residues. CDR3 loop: CASSSLQGALNTEAFF. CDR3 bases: TGTGCCAGCAGCTCATTACAGGGGGCCCTGAACACTGAAGCTTTCTTT.

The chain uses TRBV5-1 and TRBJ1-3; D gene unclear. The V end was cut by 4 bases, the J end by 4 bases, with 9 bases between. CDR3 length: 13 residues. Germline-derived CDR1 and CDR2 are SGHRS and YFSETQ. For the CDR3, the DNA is TGCGCCAGCAGCCCAACTCTAGGAAACACCATATATTTT. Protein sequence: CASSPTLGNTIYF.

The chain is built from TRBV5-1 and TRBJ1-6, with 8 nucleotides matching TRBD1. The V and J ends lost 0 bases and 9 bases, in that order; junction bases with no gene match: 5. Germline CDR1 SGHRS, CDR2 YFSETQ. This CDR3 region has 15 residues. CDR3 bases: TGCGCCAGCAGCTTGGAAGGACAGGGTGGTTCACCCCTCCACTTT. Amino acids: CASSLEGQGGSPLHF.

The CDR3 sequence is CSASFRQGITGYTF. CDR3 DNA: TGCAGTGCTAGTTTCCGACAGGGGATAACTGGCTACACCTTC. The rearrangement links TRBV20-1 to TRBJ1-2, with 8 bases lining up with TRBD1. Germline V gene lookup returns CDR1 DFQATT and CDR2 SNEGSKA (reference sequence). There are 14 residues in the CDR3. V lost 3 bases to trimming and J lost 7 bases; unmatched junction nucleotides: 10.

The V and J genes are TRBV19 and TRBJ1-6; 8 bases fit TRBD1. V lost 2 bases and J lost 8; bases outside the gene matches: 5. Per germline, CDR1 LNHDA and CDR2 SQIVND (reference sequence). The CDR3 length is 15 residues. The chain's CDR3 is CASSIKLTGDSPLHF. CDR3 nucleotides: TGTGCCAGTAGTATAAAGCTGACAGGGGATTCACCCCTCCACTTT.

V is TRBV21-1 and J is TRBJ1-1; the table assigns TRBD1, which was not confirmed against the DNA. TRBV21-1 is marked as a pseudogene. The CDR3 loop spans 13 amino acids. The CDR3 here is CASSKGLLGAAFF. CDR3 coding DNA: TGTGCCAGCAGCAAAGGCCTCCTGGGGGCAGCTTTCTTT.

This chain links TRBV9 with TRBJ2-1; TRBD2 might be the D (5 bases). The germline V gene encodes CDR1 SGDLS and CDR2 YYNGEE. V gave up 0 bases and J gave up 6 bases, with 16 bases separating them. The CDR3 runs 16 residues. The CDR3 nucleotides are TGTGCCAGCAGCGTAGGGCTGGCCGGGAATCGCAATGAGCAGTTCTTC. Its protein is CASSVGLAGNRNEQFF.

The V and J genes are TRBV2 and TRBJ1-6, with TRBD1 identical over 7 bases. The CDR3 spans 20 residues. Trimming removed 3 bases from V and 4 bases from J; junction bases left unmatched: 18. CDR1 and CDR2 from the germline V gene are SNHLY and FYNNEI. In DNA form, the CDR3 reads TGTGCCAGCAGTGAGGGAGACAGGGTCCGCCCTTTTTCGTATAATTCACCCCTCCACTTT. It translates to CASSEGDRVRPFSYNSPLHF.

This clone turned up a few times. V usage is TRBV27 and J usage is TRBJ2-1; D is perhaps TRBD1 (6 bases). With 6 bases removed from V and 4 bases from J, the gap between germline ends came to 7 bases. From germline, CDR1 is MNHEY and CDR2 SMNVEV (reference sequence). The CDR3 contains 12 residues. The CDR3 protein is CASRGAYNEQFF. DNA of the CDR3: TGTGCCAGCAGGGGGGCATACAATGAGCAGTTCTTC.

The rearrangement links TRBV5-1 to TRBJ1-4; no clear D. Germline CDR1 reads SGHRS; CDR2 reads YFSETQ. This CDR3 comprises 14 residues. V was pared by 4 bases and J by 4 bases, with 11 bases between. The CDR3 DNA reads TGCGCCAGCAGCCCACCGGGGATTAATGAAAAACTGTTTTTT. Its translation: CASSPPGINEKLFF.

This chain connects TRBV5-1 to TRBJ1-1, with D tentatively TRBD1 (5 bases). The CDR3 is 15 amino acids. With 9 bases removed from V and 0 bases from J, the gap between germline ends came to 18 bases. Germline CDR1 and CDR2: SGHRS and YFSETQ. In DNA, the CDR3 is TGCGCCACCTCGCGGGGGGGGAACATGAACACTGAAGCTTTCTTT. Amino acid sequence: CATSRGGNMNTEAFF.

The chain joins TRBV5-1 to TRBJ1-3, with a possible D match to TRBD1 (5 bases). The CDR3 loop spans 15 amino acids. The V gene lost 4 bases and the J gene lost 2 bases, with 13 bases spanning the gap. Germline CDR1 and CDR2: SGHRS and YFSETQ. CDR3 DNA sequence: TGCGCCAGCAGCCCAGGGCTGACTCCTGGAAACACCATATATTTT. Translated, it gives CASSPGLTPGNTIYF.

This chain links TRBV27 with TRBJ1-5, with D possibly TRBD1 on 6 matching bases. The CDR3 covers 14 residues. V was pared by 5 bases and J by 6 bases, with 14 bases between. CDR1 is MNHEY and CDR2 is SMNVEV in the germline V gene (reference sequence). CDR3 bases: TGTGCCAGCAGTCCCATGGGGGCCGCTCAGCCCCAGCATTTT. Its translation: CASSPMGAAQPQHF.

DNA of the CDR3: TGCGCCAGCAGCCTGGGACAGGGAATTGAAAAACTGTTTTTT. Residues: CASSLGQGIEKLFF. The chain has TRBV5-1 and TRBJ1-4, with TRBD1 matching over 9 bases. Germline values: CDR1 SGHRS, CDR2 YFSETQ. J gave up 7 bases and V 4 bases, and 5 bases lay outside the gene matches. The CDR3 extends over 14 amino acids.

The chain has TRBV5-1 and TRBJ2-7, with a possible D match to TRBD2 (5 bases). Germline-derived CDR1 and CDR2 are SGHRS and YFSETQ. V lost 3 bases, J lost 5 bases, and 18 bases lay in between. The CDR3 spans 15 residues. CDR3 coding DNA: TGCGCCAGCAGCTGGACTGGAGCGGCTCGGGACGAGCAGTACTTC. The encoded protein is CASSWTGAARDEQYF. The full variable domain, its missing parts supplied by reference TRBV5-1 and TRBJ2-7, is KAGVTQTPRYLIKTRGQQVTLSCSPISGHRSVSWYQQTPGQGLQFLFEYFSETQRNKGNFPGRFSGRQFSNSRSEMNVSTLELGDSALYLCASSWTGAARDEQYFGPGTRLTVT.

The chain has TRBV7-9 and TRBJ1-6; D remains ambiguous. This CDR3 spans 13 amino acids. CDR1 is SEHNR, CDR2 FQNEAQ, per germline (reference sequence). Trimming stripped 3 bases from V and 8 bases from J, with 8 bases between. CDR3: CASSLKGDSPLHF. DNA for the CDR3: TGTGCCAGCAGCTTGAAGGGAGATTCACCCCTCCACTTT. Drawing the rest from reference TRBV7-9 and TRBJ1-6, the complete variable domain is DTGVSQNPRHKITKRGQNVTFRCDPISEHNRLYWYRQTLGQGPEFLTYFQNEAQLEKSRLLSDRFSAERPKGSFSTLEIQRTEQGDSAMYLCASSLKGDSPLHFGNGTRLTVT.

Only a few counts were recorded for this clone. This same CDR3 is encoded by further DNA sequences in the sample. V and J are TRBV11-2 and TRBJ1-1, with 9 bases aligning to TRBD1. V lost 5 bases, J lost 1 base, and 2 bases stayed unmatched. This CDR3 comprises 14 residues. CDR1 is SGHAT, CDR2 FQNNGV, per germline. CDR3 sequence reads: CASSLGQGNTEAFF. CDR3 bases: TGTGCCAGCAGCCTGGGACAGGGGAACACTGAAGCTTTCTTT.

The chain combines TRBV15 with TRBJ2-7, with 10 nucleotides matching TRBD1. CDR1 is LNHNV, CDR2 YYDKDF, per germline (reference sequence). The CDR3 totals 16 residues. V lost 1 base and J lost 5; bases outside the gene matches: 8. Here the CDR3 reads CATSRGGTGAIHEQYF. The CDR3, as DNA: TGTGCCACCAGCAGAGGGGGGACAGGGGCGATCCACGAGCAGTACTTC.

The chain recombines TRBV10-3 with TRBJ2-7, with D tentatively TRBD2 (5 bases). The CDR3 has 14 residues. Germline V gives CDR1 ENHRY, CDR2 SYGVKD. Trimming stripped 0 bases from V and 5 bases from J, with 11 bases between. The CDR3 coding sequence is TGTGCCATCAGTGAGTCGGACTTCGGGCACGAGCAGTACTTC. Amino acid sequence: CAISESDFGHEQYF.

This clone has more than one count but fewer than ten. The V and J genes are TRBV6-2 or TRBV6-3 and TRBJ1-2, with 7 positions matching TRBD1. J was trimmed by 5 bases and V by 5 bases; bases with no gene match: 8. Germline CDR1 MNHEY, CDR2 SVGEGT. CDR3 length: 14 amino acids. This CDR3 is CASSVGTAQYGYTF. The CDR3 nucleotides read TGTGCCAGCAGTGTAGGGACAGCCCAATATGGCTACACCTTC.

Here the CDR3 DNA reads TGTGCCAGCAGTTCGACAGGGCAGGGCGAGCAGTACTTC. Translating it yields CASSSTGQGEQYF. The chain carries TRBV6-1 and TRBJ2-7; 7 positions agree with TRBD1. The V and J ends lost 5 bases and 6 bases, in that order; junction bases with no gene match: 7. In germline, CDR1 is MNHNS, CDR2 SASEGT. The CDR3 covers 13 residues.

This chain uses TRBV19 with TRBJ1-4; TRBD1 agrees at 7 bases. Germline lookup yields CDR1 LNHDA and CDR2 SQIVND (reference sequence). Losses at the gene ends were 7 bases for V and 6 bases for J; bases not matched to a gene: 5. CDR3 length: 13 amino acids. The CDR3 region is CASTDREDEKLFF. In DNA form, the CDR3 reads TGTGCCAGTACCGACAGGGAGGATGAAAAACTGTTTTTT.